Below are 29 T cell receptor beta chains sequenced from a single sample in a study of T cells in Graves' hyperthyroidism and ophthalmopathy. It was RNA transcripts that yielded the amplified TCR beta CDR3 regions. Carried out on the TCR CDR3, a first-round RT-PCR used the HTBI primer set. TCRdb reanalysed the multiplex PCR reads using MiXCR and keeps one entry per CDR3 protein. The table records 500,000 or so distinct CDR3 sequences, 15% to 20% of them present only once. Sequencing input: blood. The receptors come from a woman younger than 45 with Graves' ophthalmopathy.

This clonotype appeared a few times. This chain connects TRBV29-1 to TRBJ2-3; D remains ambiguous. V lost 4 bases to trimming and J lost 2 bases, with 7 bases between them. From germline, CDR1 is SQVTM and CDR2 ANQGSEA. The CDR3 totals 12 residues. Here the CDR3 DNA reads TGCAGCGTTGGTCGGAACACAGATACGCAGTATTTT. Amino acid sequence: CSVGRNTDTQYF.

With respect to this clonotype: Being one base from a much bigger clone, this may be a read error. V is TRBV20-1 and J is TRBJ2-1; the D is unclear. CDR3 length: 11 amino acids. The V and J ends lost 5 bases and 5 bases respectively, with 7 bases between them. CDR1 and CDR2 from the germline V gene are DFQATT and SNEGSKA (reference sequence). As DNA, the CDR3 is TGCAGTGCTGTGACCCACAATGAGCAGTTCTTC. As protein: CSAVTHNEQFF.

This clonotype occurred many times. The CDR3 DNA follows: TGTGCCAGCAGCGACGCCGGGACAGGCCCCTACGAGCAGTACTTC. This encodes CASSDAGTGPYEQYF. This chain uses TRBV28 with TRBJ2-7; 8 nucleotides align to TRBD1. V lost 6 bases and J lost 2; bases outside the gene matches: 9. This CDR3 is 15 amino acids long. Germline CDR1 MDHEN, CDR2 SYDVKM.

This clonotype was recorded at least ten times. The chain has TRBV6-5 and TRBJ2-1, with a possible D match to TRBD2 (5 bases). Trimming shortened V by 2 bases and J by 2 bases, and 22 bases separated the two germline ends. CDR1 MNHEY and CDR2 SVGAGI come from the germline V gene. This CDR3 is 19 amino acids long. CDR3 amino acids: CASSYDIPALNGAYNEQFF. The CDR3 region has the DNA TGTGCCAGCAGTTACGATATCCCAGCACTCAACGGGGCCTACAATGAGCAGTTCTTC.

The CDR3 here is CASSFGLGESSYEQYF. CDR3 in DNA: TGTGCCAGCAGCTTCGGTCTGGGGGAGAGCTCCTACGAGCAGTACTTC. The chain joins TRBV7-9 to TRBJ2-7; D might be TRBD1 or TRBD2, each matching 5 bases. Per germline, CDR1 SEHNR and CDR2 FQNEAQ (reference sequence). V was clipped by 3 bases and J by 0 bases, with 15 bases between them. The CDR3 sequence is 16 residues long.

The chain combines TRBV11-1 with TRBJ2-7; 10 nucleotides agree with TRBD1. V shed 4 bases, J shed 7 bases, and the junction held 10 bases outside the gene matches. CDR3 size: 15 residues. CDR1 is SGHAT, CDR2 FQDESV, per germline (reference sequence). In nucleotides, the CDR3 is TGTGCCAGCAGCTCACCCGGACAGGGGGGGAGTGAGCAGTACTTC. This sequence encodes CASSSPGQGGSEQYF.

This clonotype was seen many times. The chain is built from TRBV12-3 or TRBV12-4 and TRBJ2-5, with 7 bases matching TRBD2. V lost 3 bases and J lost 4; bases outside the gene matches: 8. The CDR3 runs to 15 residues. The CDR3 sequence is CASSFRGGSSETQYF. CDR3 coding DNA: TGTGCCAGCAGTTTTCGTGGCGGGAGTTCAGAGACCCAGTACTTC.

This chain joins TRBV20-1 and TRBJ2-7; a weak D match, TRBD2 (5 bases). The V gene's germline CDR1 is DFQATT and CDR2 SNEGSKA (reference sequence). Trimming cost V 0 bases and J 3 bases, with 21 bases left between them. CDR3 length: 17 residues. CDR3 sequence: CSARDRLRSGPYYEQYF. Written as DNA, the CDR3 is TGCAGTGCTAGAGATAGACTTAGGAGCGGACCCTACTACGAGCAGTACTTC.

The chain is built from TRBV30 and TRBJ2-1, with D possibly TRBD2 on 6 matching bases. V was trimmed by 2 bases and J by 4 bases, leaving 15 bases between them. This CDR3 region has 15 residues. CDR1 and CDR2 from the germline V gene are GTSNPN and SVGIG (reference sequence). The CDR3 DNA follows: TGTGCCTGGAGTCCGTTGGCGGGACCTTACAATGAGCAGTTCTTC. It codes for CAWSPLAGPYNEQFF. The full variable domain, with the rest looked up from reference TRBV30 and TRBJ2-1, is SQTIHQWPATLVQPVGSPLSLECTVEGTSNPNLYWYRQAAGRGLQLLFYSVGIGQISSEVPQNLSASRPQDRQFILSSKKLLLSDSGFYLCAWSPLAGPYNEQFFGPGTRLTVL.

This clonotype turned up a few times. The rearrangement joins TRBV20-1 to TRBJ2-7; 10 nucleotides line up with TRBD1. The J segment lost 6 bases and the V segment lost 1 base, leaving 9 bases of the junction unmatched. CDR3 length: 15 amino acids. Germline V gene lookup returns CDR1 DFQATT and CDR2 SNEGSKA (reference sequence). Here the CDR3 DNA reads TGCAGTGCTAGAGGAGATAGGGACAGGGGTGGCGAGCAGTACTTC. Amino acids: CSARGDRDRGGEQYF.

The sample holds a few counts of this clonotype. The chain combines TRBV7-3 with TRBJ2-3; a weak D match, TRBD2 (6 bases). V lost 3 bases and J lost 3, with 10 bases in between. Germline CDR1 is SGHTA and CDR2 is FQGTGA. The CDR3 loop spans 14 amino acids. CDR3 DNA sequence: TGTGCCAGCAGCTTCACGGGAGAAACAGATACGCAGTATTTT. Translated: CASSFTGETDTQYF.

The chain employs TRBV29-1 and TRBJ2-2; 8 positions agree with TRBD1. V gave up 5 bases and J gave up 5 bases; unmatched junction bases: 10. Germline V gene data show CDR1 as SQVTM and CDR2 as ANQGSEA. The CDR3 extends over 15 amino acids. The CDR3 spells CSVQDRVGGTGELFF. CDR3 DNA: TGCAGCGTTCAGGACAGGGTGGGGGGAACCGGGGAGCTGTTTTTT.

The chain links TRBV6-5 to TRBJ2-4; weak D call: TRBD1 (5 bases). V lost 0 bases, J lost 7 bases, and 7 bases lay in between. This CDR3 contains 13 residues. The germline V gene has CDR1 MNHEY and CDR2 SVGAGI. CDR3 sequence: CASSYSKGNIQYF. In DNA, the CDR3 is TGTGCCAGCAGTTACTCGAAGGGGAACATTCAGTACTTC.

The chain joins TRBV7-9 to TRBJ2-1; no definite D call. The CDR3 totals 14 residues. V was cut by 8 bases and J by 0 bases, with 11 bases left in between. The V gene's germline CDR1 is SEHNR and CDR2 FQNEAQ (reference sequence). CDR3 loop: CASVSISSYNEQFF. The CDR3 region has the DNA TGTGCCAGCGTGTCCATAAGCTCCTACAATGAGCAGTTCTTC.

Only a few counts were recorded for this clonotype. This chain joins TRBV10-3 and TRBJ2-3; D is uncertain. V gave up 9 bases and J gave up 2 bases, with 12 bases separating them. Germline lookup yields CDR1 ENHRY and CDR2 SYGVKD. The length of the CDR3 is 13 residues. In DNA form, the CDR3 reads TGTGCCATGTCGGGCCAACACACAGATACGCAGTATTTT. This codes for CAMSGQHTDTQYF.

This clonotype was observed at least ten times. The chain recombines TRBV6-1 with TRBJ1-1; D remains ambiguous. V was shortened by 3 bases and J by 0 bases, with 8 bases between the two germline ends. The CDR3 sequence is 14 residues long. Germline V gene lookup returns CDR1 MNHNS and CDR2 SASEGT. The CDR3 protein is CASSDRELNTEAFF. As DNA, the CDR3 is TGTGCCAGCAGTGATCGGGAACTGAACACTGAAGCTTTCTTT.

Many counts were recorded for this clonotype. The CDR3 nucleotides are TGTGCCAGCAGCCCTGGGGCAGGGAACACTGAAGCTTTCTTT. This codes for CASSPGAGNTEAFF. This chain uses TRBV12-3 or TRBV12-4 with TRBJ1-1; possibly TRBD1 for D (5 bases). The ends were cut back, 6 bases at V and 1 base at J, with 12 bases in the middle. This CDR3 contains 14 residues.

At least ten counts were recorded for this clonotype. The rearrangement uses TRBV2 and TRBJ2-7; D gene unclear. Trimming took 5 bases from V and 2 from J, leaving 16 bases between them. The CDR3 has 15 residues. Germline V gene sequence: CDR1 SNHLY, CDR2 FYNNEI. The CDR3 bases are TGTGCCAGCAGTAACTCCCTGGCGGCCACCTACGAGCAGTACTTC. Its protein product is CASSNSLAATYEQYF.

The sample holds many counts of this clonotype. This sequence joins TRBV7-9 and TRBJ2-7; no reliable D call. This CDR3 comprises 14 residues. Trimming removed 5 bases from V and 0 bases from J, with 11 bases in between. CDR1 and CDR2 from the germline V gene are SEHNR and FQNEAQ (reference sequence). In nucleotides, the CDR3 is TGTGCCAGCAGCCTCGGGTCCATCTCCTACGAGCAGTACTTC. Translation gives CASSLGSISYEQYF. Looking up the rest from reference TRBV7-9 and TRBJ2-7 gives the full variable domain: DTGVSQNPRHKITKRGQNVTFRCDPISEHNRLYWYRQTLGQGPEFLTYFQNEAQLEKSRLLSDRFSAERPKGSFSTLEIQRTEQGDSAMYLCASSLGSISYEQYFGPGTRLTVT.

V is TRBV30 and J is TRBJ1-2, with D hard to call. The V and J ends lost 3 bases and 0 bases respectively, with 17 bases between them. The germline gives CDR1 GTSNPN, CDR2 SVGIG (reference sequence). The CDR3 runs 16 residues. The CDR3 region has the DNA TGTGCCTGGAGACGTAATAAGGAAGATTCTAACTATGGCTACACCTTC. Amino acids: CAWRRNKEDSNYGYTF. Full variable domain (missing parts from reference TRBV30 and TRBJ1-2): SQTIHQWPATLVQPVGSPLSLECTVEGTSNPNLYWYRQAAGRGLQLLFYSVGIGQISSEVPQNLSASRPQDRQFILSSKKLLLSDSGFYLCAWRRNKEDSNYGYTFGSGTRLTVV.

In its sample, this clonotype was seen many times. V is TRBV20-1 and J is TRBJ2-7; TRBD2 agrees at 7 bases. The V and J ends lost 5 bases and 9 bases, in that order; junction bases with no gene match: 10. The CDR3 has 12 amino acids. CDR1 and CDR2 (germline): DFQATT, SNEGSKA (reference sequence). CDR3 in DNA: TGCAGTGCTGAGCCGGGGGGAGGTAGGCAGTACTTC. Its translation is CSAEPGGGRQYF.

The chain recombines TRBV27 with TRBJ2-1; TRBD2 matches at 10 bases. V lost 5 bases and J lost 14; bases outside the gene matches: 15. Germline lookup yields CDR1 MNHEY and CDR2 SMNVEV (reference sequence). The CDR3 covers 15 residues. The chain's CDR3 is CASSRKLAGRGKEFF. The CDR3 region has the DNA TGTGCCAGCAGTAGAAAACTAGCGGGGAGGGGTAAGGAGTTCTTC.

J is TRBJ2-3 and V is TRBV7-8; no clear D. V lost 5 bases and J lost 10, with 13 bases in between. Germline V gene sequence: CDR1 SGHVS, CDR2 FQNEAQ. CDR3 length equals 12 residues. CDR3 loop: CASSPRPQAQYF. The CDR3 coding sequence is TGTGCCAGCAGCCCCAGACCGCAGGCGCAGTATTTT.

This clonotype was observed a handful of times. The chain combines TRBV20-1 with TRBJ2-7; no reliable D call. Trimming took off 6 bases at V and 2 bases at J, with 17 bases between the two ends. The germline gives CDR1 DFQATT, CDR2 SNEGSKA (reference sequence). CDR3 length equals 14 residues. For the CDR3, the DNA is TGCAGTGCACTAATCCCAGATCTCCCCTACGAGCAGTACTTC. Translation gives CSALIPDLPYEQYF.

This clonotype was observed many times. The CDR3 protein is CAISEDSPNTEAFF. CDR3 DNA sequence: TGTGCCATCAGTGAGGACAGCCCAAACACTGAAGCTTTCTTT. The chain recombines TRBV10-3 with TRBJ1-1, with D possibly being TRBD1 (5 bases). Germline CDR1 reads ENHRY; CDR2 reads SYGVKD. Trimming took 2 bases from V and 2 from J, leaving 9 bases between them. CDR3 length: 14 residues.

This clonotype was seen a handful of times. The chain links TRBV20-1 to TRBJ2-7; 8 positions agree with TRBD2. In germline, CDR1 is DFQATT, CDR2 SNEGSKA (reference sequence). This CDR3 comprises 13 residues. V shed 3 bases, J shed 6 bases, and the junction held 7 bases outside the gene matches. This CDR3 reads CSARGLENSEQYF. The CDR3 DNA is TGCAGTGCTAGGGGACTAGAGAATTCCGAGCAGTACTTC.

This clonotype was detected ten times or more. The chain recombines TRBV20-1 with TRBJ1-2; unclear D gene. This CDR3 spans 12 amino acids. CDR1 and CDR2 (germline): DFQATT, SNEGSKA (reference sequence). V dropped 5 bases and J dropped 8 bases, with 15 bases sitting between them. This CDR3 is CSASRVGRGYTF. The CDR3 nucleotides are TGCAGTGCTTCTAGGGTAGGGAGAGGCTACACCTTC.

This clonotype was recorded many times. In nucleotides, the CDR3 is TGTGCCAGCAGGGGACAGGTCAGCTCCTACGAGCAGTACTTC. Its protein is CASRGQVSSYEQYF. The V gene is TRBV6-2 or TRBV6-3, the J gene TRBJ2-7; 8 bases match TRBD1. The V and J ends lost 6 bases and 0 bases, in that order; junction bases with no gene match: 4. From germline, CDR1 is MNHEY and CDR2 SVGEGT. The CDR3 is 14 residues long.

V usage is TRBV4-3 and J usage is TRBJ2-1; 9 bases fit TRBD2. This CDR3 is built from 18 residues. V gave up 0 bases and J gave up 10 bases; unmatched junction bases: 16. The V gene's germline CDR1 is LGHNA and CDR2 YSLEER. The CDR3 DNA follows: TGCGCCAGCAGCCAAGATAGCGCCGGGACTAGCATTTCCGAAGAGCAGTTCTTC. It yields the protein CASSQDSAGTSISEEQFF.